This T cell receptor (beta chain) stems from a study of blood T cells in healthy people across ages. Donation came from healthy Caucasian individuals in Russia who were aged 6 to 90. Each sample used at least 6.5 million PBMCs. The authors ran a second PCR of about 7 to 11 cycles using a sample-barcoded 5' primer and a J-beta primer mix. TCRdb recomputed calls from the 5' RACE reads with MiXCR, one row per CDR3 protein. The table lists around 800,000 distinct CDR3 sequences, 46% of them singletons. With regard to this clonotype: At one boundary the junction diverges from the germline segment, which might be a read error.

Germline assignment: CDR1 ENHRY and CDR2 SYGVKD. This CDR3 is built from 14 residues. This clonotype originated in a man aged 80 or over in good health. The sequencing input was blood. V gene TRBV10-3 combines with J gene TRBJ2-3; D is tentatively TRBD1 or TRBD2 (5 bases each). CDR3 sequence: CVISDPRGTDTQYF. In DNA, the CDR3 is TGTGTCATCAGTGATCCGAGGGGCACAGATACACAGTATTTT.